The 6 T cell receptor beta chains below were found in one sample sequenced in a study of blood T cells in healthy people across ages. A second PCR of about 7 to 12 cycles used a sample-barcoded 5' primer and a J-beta primer mix. TCRdb redid the calling of the 5' RACE reads with MiXCR, one entry per CDR3 protein. The sample yields about 670,000 distinct CDR3 sequences, approximately 52% seen once. What was sequenced was blood. These receptor sequences come from a woman aged 80 or over in good health.

This clonotype has more than one count but fewer than ten. The V call is TRBV11-3, the J call TRBJ2-3, with TRBD2 as a possible D gene (6 bases). The CDR3 is 14 residues long. V lost 6 bases and J 0 bases, leaving 10 bases between the germline ends. Germline CDR1 is SGHNT and CDR2 is YENEEA. The CDR3 DNA follows: TGTGCCAGCAGTCGGACTACCAGCACAGATACGCAGTATTTT. Protein product: CASSRTTSTDTQYF. Drawing the rest from reference TRBV11-3 and TRBJ2-3, the complete variable domain is EAGVVQSPRYKIIEKKQPVAFWCNPISGHNTLYWYLQNLGQGPELLIRYENEEAVDDSQLPKDRFSAERLKGVDSTLKIQPAELGDSAVYLCASSRTTSTDTQYFGPGTRLTVL.

This clonotype was recorded only once. This chain connects TRBV29-1 to TRBJ2-1; D ambiguous. The DNA end is a closer match to TRBJ2-7, so the J assignment may be wrong. The CDR3 consists of 13 residues. CDR1 is SQVTM and CDR2 is ANQGSEA in the germline V gene. In DNA form, the CDR3 reads TGCAGCGTCGCAAGGAGCTCCTACAATGAGCAGTACTTC. Translating it yields CSVARSSYNEQYF.

This clonotype was detected ten times or more. The V gene is TRBV5-1, the J gene TRBJ2-1; unclear D gene. Trimming shortened V by 1 base and J by 8 bases, and 10 bases separated the two germline ends. The CDR3 contains 13 residues. The V gene's germline CDR1 is SGHRS and CDR2 YFSETQ. Written as DNA, the CDR3 is TGCGCCAGCAGCTTGTTCGGGTCAGATGAGCAGTTCTTC. Protein sequence: CASSLFGSDEQFF.

At least ten counts were recorded for this clonotype. The rearrangement links TRBV11-2 to TRBJ2-5; D gene uncertain. The DNA end is more similar to TRBJ2-7, so the J call may be wrong. This CDR3 comprises 11 residues. Germline CDR1 is SGHAT and CDR2 is FQNNGV. CDR3 in DNA: TGTGCCAGCAGCGAGAGCCCCGAGCAGTACTTC. Its translation: CASSESPEQYF.

The chain is built from TRBV11-2 and TRBJ2-5; TRBD2 matches at 7 bases. V shed 0 bases and J 11 bases; nucleotides not matched to a gene: 15. The CDR3 extends over 16 amino acids. Germline V gene sequence: CDR1 SGHAT, CDR2 FQNNGV. The CDR3, as DNA: TGTGCCAGCAGCTTAGATAACGGGAGGCGATACAATGAGCAGTACTTC. Translated: CASSLDNGRRYNEQYF.

The V and J genes are TRBV20-1 and TRBJ2-3; 10 bases agree with TRBD2. In germline, CDR1 is DFQATT, CDR2 SNEGSKA (reference sequence). The CDR3 sequence is 15 residues long. The DNA of the CDR3 is TGCAGCGCCCTCCGGCTAGCGGGGGTTACAGATACGCAGTATTTT. It is translated as CSALRLAGVTDTQYF.